This TCR beta chain was sequenced in a study of cytomegalovirus exposure and HLA in healthy donors. Whole-study results and caveats: Later work associated fewer than 20,000 TCR beta sequences with HLA alleles at 0.05 false discovery rate. Most TCR sequences proved rare, with some public TCRs found in many donors. Highly shared variants forming one cluster were likely a sequencing artifact.

On this clone: What it binds is not known.

Researchers ran the PCR with 60 Vbeta and 13 Jbeta primers. Produced via immunoSEQ multiplex PCR; TCRdb's table is partial and in-frame only. The data contain roughly 190,000 clones, around 79% of them singletons. Source material: PBMCs. This TCR derives from a girl aged 5-17 years in good health and CMV-seropositive.

The CDR3 DNA reads TGTGCCAGCTCACCACCTCGGACAGGGGGCGACGAAAAACTGTTTTTT. Protein product: CASSPPRTGGDEKLFF. The chain links TRBV18 to TRBJ1-4; 11 bases are shared with TRBD1. There are 16 residues in the CDR3. CDR1 KGHSH and CDR2 LQKENI come from the germline V gene. V lost 0 bases and J lost 8; bases outside the gene matches: 5.